The 27 T cell receptor beta chains below come from one sample, sequenced in a study of technical replicates of blood from four donors. Measured with immunoSEQ multiplex PCR; TCRdb has only the in-frame clones, and not every one. The table lists under 70,000 clones, about 82% of them singletons. Input material: PBMCs. The source of these receptors is a human donor in good health. Some clones in this sample may be carry-over from other donors' samples.

The gene calls are TRBV4-2 and TRBJ1-1, with 7 bases that match TRBD1. Germline V gives CDR1 LGHNA, CDR2 YNFKEQ. The CDR3 spans 15 residues. V dropped 1 base and J dropped 0; count of bases not matched to a gene: 2. In DNA, the CDR3 is TGTGCCAGCAGCCAAGTCAGGGGGATGAACACTGAAGCTTTCTTT. It specifies CASSQVRGMNTEAFF.

This rearrangement joins TRBV27 to TRBJ2-7, with TRBD2 identical over 8 bases. This CDR3 has 16 residues. Germline CDR1 MNHEY, CDR2 SMNVEV (reference sequence). V trimming: 2 bases; J trimming: 2 bases; junction bases outside the gene matches: 8. CDR3 nucleotides: TGTGCCAGCAGTTTAAGGTTCGGGGGGGCGGCCTACGAGCAGTACTTC. It is translated as CASSLRFGGAAYEQYF.

The V and J genes are TRBV19 and TRBJ1-1; D is possibly TRBD1 (6 bases). The CDR3 is 15 amino acids. The V end was cut by 5 bases, the J end by 3 bases, with 16 bases between. Germline V gene data show CDR1 as LNHDA and CDR2 as SQIVND (reference sequence). CDR3 residues: CASSPSTGMHTEAFF. DNA for the CDR3: TGTGCCAGTAGTCCCAGTACAGGGATGCACACTGAAGCTTTCTTT.

The chain couples TRBV5-4 to TRBJ2-3; 8 bases match TRBD1. In germline, CDR1 is SGHNT, CDR2 YYREEE (reference sequence). V was pared by 4 bases and J by 0 bases, with 4 bases of the junction left unmatched. This CDR3 region has 15 residues. The CDR3 is CASSVRDRSTDTQYF. The CDR3 nucleotides read TGTGCCAGCAGCGTCCGGGACAGGAGCACAGATACGCAGTATTTT.

In its sample, this clone was seen once. The V and J genes are TRBV7-9 and TRBJ2-7; D is uncertain. The CDR3 has 13 amino acids. Germline CDR1 SEHNR, CDR2 FQNEAQ (reference sequence). Trimming took 5 bases from V and 6 from J, leaving 14 bases between them. CDR3 sequence reads: CASSRPGSGEQYF. Here the CDR3 DNA reads TGTGCCAGCAGCCGCCCAGGATCCGGCGAGCAGTACTTC.

The rearrangement joins TRBV7-3 to TRBJ2-7, with 7 bases matching TRBD2. V was clipped by 4 bases and J by 3 bases; unmatched bases: 3. The CDR3 loop spans 13 amino acids. Germline CDR1 and CDR2: SGHTA and FQGTGA. CDR3 nucleotides: TGTGCCAGCAGCTCCAGGGAGGGCTACGAGCAGTACTTC. Translation: CASSSREGYEQYF.

The chain uses TRBV7-8 and TRBJ1-2; 9 bases are shared with TRBD1. After removal of 1 base from V and 8 bases from J, the junction contained 8 bases not matched to a gene. The CDR3 is 15 amino acids. Germline CDR1 reads SGHVS; CDR2 reads FQNEAQ. CDR3 loop: CASSLVGQGLEGYTF. CDR3 sequence (DNA): TGTGCCAGCAGCTTAGTGGGACAGGGACTAGAGGGCTACACCTTC.

A few counts support this clone. This rearrangement joins TRBV4-1 to TRBJ2-1; 7 nucleotides match TRBD1. V lost 1 base, J lost 1 base, and 1 base stayed unmatched. In germline, CDR1 is MGHRA, CDR2 YSYEKL. CDR3 length: 15 residues. CDR3 DNA sequence: TGCGCCAGCAGCCAAGTACAGGGGTCCTACAATGAGCAGTTCTTC. Protein sequence: CASSQVQGSYNEQFF.

In its sample, this clone was seen once. The rearrangement joins TRBV5-1 to TRBJ2-7; 7 nucleotides line up with TRBD1. The CDR3 totals 14 residues. The junction had 5 bases not matched to a gene; V was cut back by 4 bases and J by 1 base. Germline V CDR1 and CDR2: SGHRS, YFSETQ. The CDR3 DNA reads as TGCGCCAGCAGCCAGTACAGGGGATCCTACGAGCAGTACTTC. Amino acid sequence: CASSQYRGSYEQYF.

This sequence joins TRBV5-1 and TRBJ2-3, with a weak D call TRBD2 (6 bases). CDR3 size: 14 residues. The germline V gene encodes CDR1 SGHRS and CDR2 YFSETQ. With 4 bases removed from V and 0 bases from J, the gap between germline ends came to 9 bases. CDR3 region: CASSLSGSTDTQYF. DNA of the CDR3: TGCGCCAGCAGCCTTAGCGGCAGCACAGATACGCAGTATTTT.

This clone was observed a single time. This chain connects TRBV6-5 to TRBJ2-7; D perhaps matches TRBD1 (6 bases). V lost 6 bases, J lost 2 bases, and 17 bases lay in between. CDR3 length: 15 amino acids. Germline V gives CDR1 MNHEY, CDR2 SVGAGI. This CDR3 reads CASRRTAILTYEQYF. DNA of the CDR3: TGTGCCAGCAGGAGGACAGCCATCTTGACCTACGAGCAGTACTTC.

The J gene is TRBJ2-7, the V gene TRBV6-5; 7 nucleotides align to TRBD1. The CDR3 totals 14 residues. Germline CDR1 reads MNHEY; CDR2 reads SVGAGI. V lost 8 bases, J lost 2 bases, and 9 bases stayed unmatched. This CDR3 is CASGSGGETYEQYF. The CDR3 nucleotides read TGTGCCAGCGGCTCAGGGGGTGAGACCTACGAGCAGTACTTC.

This clone is judged large. This chain uses TRBV5-1 with TRBJ2-1; maybe TRBD2 (5 bases). Germline values: CDR1 SGHRS, CDR2 YFSETQ. Between the trimmed V and J ends, which lost 0 bases and 8 bases, there was a span of 15 bases. This CDR3 comprises 15 residues. CDR3 protein: CASSLALPRVDEQFF. CDR3 DNA sequence: TGCGCCAGCAGCTTGGCACTCCCGAGGGTCGATGAGCAGTTCTTC.

This chain links TRBV28 with TRBJ2-4; tentative D call: TRBD2 (6 bases). In germline, CDR1 is MDHEN, CDR2 SYDVKM. CDR3 size: 14 residues. Trimming shortened V by 4 bases and J by 5 bases, and 12 bases separated the two germline ends. As DNA, the CDR3 is TGTGCCAGCAGTTCCCCGGGACTTGAAAACATTCAGTACTTC. Residues: CASSSPGLENIQYF.

V usage is TRBV4-1 and J usage is TRBJ2-7; 12 bases line up with TRBD2. From germline, CDR1 is MGHRA and CDR2 YSYEKL. The CDR3 loop spans 16 amino acids. J lost 4 bases, V lost 4 bases, and 8 bases had no gene match. CDR3 protein: CASSRNLAGGPYEQYF. CDR3 nucleotide sequence: TGCGCCAGCAGCCGAAATCTAGCGGGAGGGCCTTACGAGCAGTACTTC.

The chain links TRBV30 to TRBJ1-4, with no clear D. From germline, CDR1 is GTSNPN and CDR2 SVGIG (reference sequence). Trimming took off 7 bases at V and 7 bases at J, with 7 bases between the two ends. CDR3 size: 10 residues. The CDR3 DNA reads as TGTGCCTTGGAGGGTGAAAAACTGTTTTTT. Translating it yields CALEGEKLFF.

The chain joins TRBV7-9 to TRBJ2-7, with TRBD1 matching 8 bases. CDR1 and CDR2 from the germline V gene are SEHNR and FQNEAQ (reference sequence). There are 15 residues in the CDR3. Trimming cost V 4 bases and J 5 bases; bases outside gene matches: 10. The CDR3 protein is CASSSERDRIDEQYF. CDR3 nucleotide sequence: TGTGCCAGCAGCTCGGAACGGGACAGGATCGACGAGCAGTACTTC.

The chain couples TRBV5-8 to TRBJ1-1; no clear D. Germline V CDR1 and CDR2: SGHTS, YDEGEE. The CDR3 extends over 12 amino acids. V lost 6 bases, J lost 5 bases, and 11 bases lay in between. Here the CDR3 reads CASTHGRTEAFF. DNA for the CDR3: TGTGCCAGCACACACGGGAGGACTGAAGCTTTCTTT.

This sequence joins TRBV6-5 and TRBJ2-5; weak D call: TRBD2 (5 bases). Germline-derived CDR1 and CDR2 are MNHEY and SVGAGI. The length of the CDR3 is 12 residues. V gave up 0 bases and J gave up 9 bases, with 8 bases separating them. This CDR3 is CASSYSGRAQYF. The CDR3 DNA follows: TGTGCCAGCAGTTACTCCGGGCGGGCCCAGTACTTC.

The J gene is TRBJ1-2, the V gene TRBV6-5; TRBD1 agrees at 11 bases. The germline V gene encodes CDR1 MNHEY and CDR2 SVGAGI. The CDR3 is 15 amino acids. The trim removed 6 bases at V and 6 bases at J, leaving 9 bases unmatched. This CDR3 is CASRRSPGQGDGYTF. The CDR3 region has the DNA TGTGCCAGCAGGCGCTCACCGGGACAGGGGGATGGCTACACCTTC.

This sequence joins TRBV5-4 and TRBJ1-1; D gene ambiguous. The germline gives CDR1 SGHNT, CDR2 YYREEE (reference sequence). V lost 1 base, J lost 0 bases, and 16 bases lay in between. The CDR3 sequence is 17 residues long. The CDR3: CASSLKIRDGMNTEAFF. The CDR3 coding sequence is TGTGCCAGCAGCTTGAAGATCCGGGATGGCATGAACACTGAAGCTTTCTTT.

V and J are TRBV19 and TRBJ2-7; perhaps TRBD1 as D (5 bases). The germline CDR1 and CDR2 sequences are LNHDA and SQIVND (reference sequence). The V and J ends lost 5 bases and 3 bases respectively, with 17 bases between them. This CDR3 is 15 amino acids long. DNA of the CDR3: TGTGCCAGTAGTCCCAGTGTCTCCAGGGTCTACGAGCAGTACTTC. Its translation is CASSPSVSRVYEQYF.

V is TRBV19 and J is TRBJ1-4, with D possibly TRBD1 on 5 matching bases. Germline V gives CDR1 LNHDA, CDR2 SQIVND (reference sequence). Trimming removed 8 bases from V and 3 bases from J, with 10 bases in between. The CDR3 loop spans 13 amino acids. In DNA, the CDR3 is TGTGCCAGTCTCGACAGATCTAATGAAAAACTGTTTTTT. Translation gives CASLDRSNEKLFF.

DNA for the CDR3: TGTGCCAGCAGTGGGACAGGGGAATCACCCCTCCACTTT. As protein: CASSGTGESPLHF. The chain employs TRBV6-6 and TRBJ1-6, with 10 bases lining up with TRBD1. CDR1 is MNHNY, CDR2 SVGAGI, per germline (reference sequence). The junction had 2 bases not matched to a gene; V was cut back by 5 bases and J by 10 bases. The CDR3 spans 13 residues.

The genes are TRBV10-3 and TRBJ1-5; D is unclear. The CDR3 spans 14 residues. Germline V CDR1 and CDR2: ENHRY, SYGVKD. Trimming pared 1 base from V and 8 bases from J, leaving 12 bases between. This chain's CDR3 is CAISELEPTKPQHF. The CDR3 nucleotides read TGTGCCATCAGTGAGTTGGAGCCTACGAAGCCCCAGCATTTT.

The CDR3 sequence: CASRGLAGAPGANVLTF. The DNA for the CDR3 is TGTGCCAGCAGGGGACTAGCGGGGGCACCTGGGGCCAACGTCCTGACTTTC. V usage is TRBV11-2 and J usage is TRBJ2-6; 14 nucleotides agree with TRBD2. Germline lookup yields CDR1 SGHAT and CDR2 FQNNGV. The CDR3 sequence is 17 residues long. With 6 bases clipped from V and 2 bases from J, the junction kept 3 bases outside the gene matches.

A few counts support this clone. The rearrangement uses TRBV5-4 and TRBJ1-4, with D perhaps TRBD1 (6 bases). Per germline, CDR1 SGHNT and CDR2 YYREEE (reference sequence). The CDR3 is 17 amino acids. The V gene lost 4 bases and the J gene lost 6 bases, with 22 bases spanning the gap. The CDR3 sequence: CASSTSGGARRDEKLFF. The CDR3 region has the DNA TGTGCCAGCAGCACTTCTGGGGGGGCACGAAGGGATGAAAAACTGTTTTTT.